This TCR beta chain was recorded in a study of T-cell memory formation after mild COVID-19. TCRdb ran MiXCR on the 5' RACE reads and lists one entry per CDR3 protein. The table includes around 300,000 distinct CDR3 sequences, roughly 15% detected once. This clonotype was observed a handful of times. The material sequenced was PBMCs or a T cell subset sorted from them (not recorded which). This sequence originates from a man between 18 and 35 years old who had mild COVID-19 (a few samples of this study predate the infection). Cell type and time point are not known.

The CDR3 nucleotides read TGTGCCAGCAGCCCCACTAGGATCGATGAGCAGTTCTTC. Residues: CASSPTRIDEQFF. The genes are TRBV5-4 and TRBJ2-1; a weak D match, TRBD2 (5 bases). The CDR3 is 13 residues long. Trimming cost V 4 bases and J 8 bases, with 13 bases left between them. Germline V gene sequence: CDR1 SGHNT, CDR2 YYREEE (reference sequence).